The 23 T cell receptor beta chains given below trace back to one sample, sequenced in a study of cytomegalovirus exposure and HLA in healthy donors. 13 Jbeta primers and 60 Vbeta primers were used for the PCR. Using immunoSEQ multiplex PCR, the repertoire was profiled, and TCRdb retains in-frame clones only, with some absent. This sample has under 200,000 clones, with roughly 80% found just once. Material for sequencing was PBMCs. All receptors derive from a boy between 10 and 17 years old in good health and CMV-seronegative.

This sequence joins TRBV9 and TRBJ2-7, with D maybe TRBD1 (5 bases). This CDR3 comprises 14 residues. Deletions cut 1 base from V and 0 bases from J, with 8 bases between. Germline V lookup: CDR1 SGDLS, CDR2 YYNGEE. Written as DNA, the CDR3 is TGTGCCAGCAGCGTATCGCAGGGCTCCTACGAGCAGTACTTC. Its protein product is CASSVSQGSYEQYF.

V usage is TRBV5-1 and J usage is TRBJ2-3; 14 positions match TRBD2. This CDR3 has 20 amino acids. Per the germline V gene, CDR1 is SGHRS and CDR2 is YFSETQ. V shed 0 bases and J 0 bases; nucleotides not matched to a gene: 9. Written as DNA, the CDR3 is TGCGCCAGCAGCTTGGAACCCGGGACTAGCGGGGGCGCTAGCACAGATACGCAGTATTTT. This encodes CASSLEPGTSGGASTDTQYF.

The chain recombines TRBV7-2 with TRBJ1-1, with D uncertain. Per the germline V gene, CDR1 is SGHTA and CDR2 is FQGNSA. The CDR3 covers 13 residues. V gave up 2 bases and J gave up 4 bases, with 8 bases separating them. CDR3 DNA sequence: TGTGCCAGCAGCTTAAGGGAGGCCACTGAAGCTTTCTTT. Its translation is CASSLREATEAFF.

As for this clone: In the same sample, other DNA sequences code for this CDR3. The chain joins TRBV7-2 to TRBJ1-2; D is uncertain. Germline-derived CDR1 and CDR2 are SGHTA and FQGNSA. Trimming pared 1 base from V and 3 bases from J, leaving 6 bases between. CDR3 length: 13 amino acids. The CDR3 DNA reads as TGTGCCAGCAGCTTAGATCGCGACTATGGCTACACCTTC. Translated: CASSLDRDYGYTF.

V gene TRBV12-5 combines with J gene TRBJ1-5; D remains ambiguous. This CDR3 contains 14 residues. Germline V gene data show CDR1 as LGHNT and CDR2 as FRNRAP. Between the trimmed V and J ends, which lost 1 base and 5 bases, there was a span of 9 bases. The CDR3 DNA reads TGTGCTAGTGGTTTGGACAGAATGTATCAGCCCCAGCATTTT. As protein: CASGLDRMYQPQHF.

As concerns this clone: Within the sample, other DNA sequences also encode this same CDR3. This chain's CDR3 is CAISRTGGDYGYTF. CDR3 DNA: TGTGCCATCAGTCGGACAGGGGGCGACTATGGCTACACCTTC. This chain connects TRBV10-3 to TRBJ1-2; 11 nucleotides line up with TRBD1. The V gene end was trimmed by 5 bases and the J gene end by 3 bases; junction bases not matched to a gene: 2. Germline values: CDR1 ENHRY, CDR2 SYGVKD. This CDR3 comprises 14 residues.

This clone appeared a few times. The rearrangement joins TRBV6-5 to TRBJ2-1; 8 positions agree with TRBD1. The CDR3 has 13 residues. J lost 7 bases, V lost 6 bases, and 5 bases had no gene match. CDR1 is MNHEY and CDR2 is SVGAGI in the germline V gene. The CDR3 DNA follows: TGTGCCAGCAGACCGACAGGGGTGAATGAGCAGTTCTTC. Translation gives CASRPTGVNEQFF.

The chain is built from TRBV27 and TRBJ1-3; 7 bases map to TRBD1. Trimming cost V 6 bases and J 4 bases; bases outside gene matches: 6. Per germline, CDR1 MNHEY and CDR2 SMNVEV (reference sequence). The CDR3 covers 14 residues. This CDR3 is CASRNRGLGNTIYF. In DNA, the CDR3 is TGTGCCAGCAGGAACAGGGGTCTCGGAAACACCATATATTTT.

This chain joins TRBV11-3 and TRBJ1-1; possible D gene TRBD1, 6 bases. This CDR3 is 15 amino acids long. V shed 5 bases and J shed 1 base, with 14 bases lying between them. Germline assignment: CDR1 SGHNT and CDR2 YENEEA. In nucleotides, the CDR3 is TGTGCCAGCAGCCCAACAGGGAAACGGAACACTGAAGCTTTCTTT. Protein sequence: CASSPTGKRNTEAFF.

This clone is a singleton in its sample. This chain joins TRBV19 and TRBJ1-2, with D possibly being TRBD1 (6 bases). The CDR3 totals 14 residues. The V end lost 5 bases, the J end lost 3 bases, and 13 bases lay between the germline ends. The germline V gene has CDR1 LNHDA and CDR2 SQIVND (reference sequence). In nucleotides, the CDR3 is TGTGCCAGTAGTCTAGGGGGGGTTTACTATGGCTACACCTTC. Translating it yields CASSLGGVYYGYTF. The whole variable domain, remainder taken from reference TRBV19 and TRBJ1-2, is DGGITQSPKYLFRKEGQNVTLSCEQNLNHDAMYWYRQDPGQGLRLIYYSQIVNDFQKGDIAEGYSVSREKKESFPLTVTSAQKNPTAFYLCASSLGGVYYGYTFGSGTRLTVV.

The genes are TRBV7-9 and TRBJ2-5; TRBD1 agrees at 8 bases. The V and J ends lost 5 bases and 4 bases, in that order; junction bases with no gene match: 12. The CDR3 is 16 residues long. Per germline, CDR1 SEHNR and CDR2 FQNEAQ (reference sequence). The DNA for the CDR3 is TGTGCCAGCAGCCCAGGCGACAGGGGAATTGGAGAGACCCAGTACTTC. Translating it yields CASSPGDRGIGETQYF.

The chain joins TRBV2 to TRBJ2-1; 10 positions match TRBD1. The germline CDR1 and CDR2 sequences are SNHLY and FYNNEI. The CDR3 extends over 15 amino acids. Trimming took 8 bases from V and 0 from J; bases not matched to a gene: 4. As DNA, the CDR3 is TGTGCCAGCCATAGGACAGGGGGCTCCTACAATGAGCAGTTCTTC. Its protein is CASHRTGGSYNEQFF. The variable domain in full, completed from reference TRBV2 and TRBJ2-1, reads EPEVTQTPSHQVTQMGQEVILRCVPISNHLYFYWYRQILGQKVEFLVSFYNNEISEKSEIFDDQFSVERPDGSNFTLKIRSTKLEDSAMYFCASHRTGGSYNEQFFGPGTRLTVL.

CDR3 sequence (DNA): TGTGCCAGCAGTGGAGGACAGGGCATATGGAAAGGCAAAAACATTCAGTACTTC. Amino acid sequence: CASSGGQGIWKGKNIQYF. The chain combines TRBV6-1 with TRBJ2-4; 8 bases agree with TRBD1. J was trimmed by 3 bases and V by 4 bases; bases with no gene match: 14. Germline CDR1 reads MNHNS; CDR2 reads SASEGT. This CDR3 region has 18 residues.

The rearrangement uses TRBV7-2 and TRBJ1-2; D is unresolved. The V and J ends lost 7 bases and 7 bases respectively, with 13 bases between them. The CDR3 is made up of 12 amino acids. Germline V gives CDR1 SGHTA, CDR2 FQGNSA. CDR3 in amino acids: CASTPSIGGYTF. CDR3 DNA sequence: TGTGCCAGCACCCCCTCGATCGGTGGCTACACCTTC.

The table lists this clone with a few counts. The genes are TRBV27 and TRBJ2-2, with D maybe TRBD2 (6 bases). From germline, CDR1 is MNHEY and CDR2 SMNVEV (reference sequence). V was pared by 5 bases and J by 5 bases, with 18 bases between. This CDR3 has 16 residues. DNA of the CDR3: TGTGCCAGCAGTCTCATTACACCTCGGGGGACCGGGGAGCTGTTTTTT. This sequence encodes CASSLITPRGTGELFF.

This clone was observed a handful of times. The rearrangement joins TRBV30 to TRBJ1-1; tentative D call: TRBD1 (6 bases). V gave up 4 bases and J gave up 9 bases, with 15 bases separating them. Per germline, CDR1 GTSNPN and CDR2 SVGIG (reference sequence). The CDR3 is 12 amino acids. The CDR3 bases are TGTGCCTGGATGACGTACAGGGCACAAGCTTTCTTT. It yields the protein CAWMTYRAQAFF. The variable domain in full, with the rest retrieved from reference TRBV30 and TRBJ1-1, is SQTIHQWPATLVQPVGSPLSLECTVEGTSNPNLYWYRQAAGRGLQLLFYSVGIGQISSEVPQNLSASRPQDRQFILSSKKLLLSDSGFYLCAWMTYRAQAFFGQGTRLTVV.

The chain carries TRBV27 and TRBJ1-6; perhaps TRBD1 as D (6 bases). The V end was cut by 3 bases, the J end by 7 bases, with 13 bases between. Germline loops: CDR1 MNHEY, CDR2 SMNVEV (reference sequence). This CDR3 has 15 amino acids. CDR3 protein: CASSFRDIKNSPLHF. CDR3 nucleotides: TGTGCCAGCAGTTTCAGGGACATAAAGAATTCACCCCTCCACTTT.

The CDR3 protein is CASSLASHSNTGELFF. The CDR3 coding sequence is TGCGCCAGCAGCTTGGCCTCTCACTCGAACACCGGGGAGCTGTTTTTT. The chain has TRBV5-1 and TRBJ2-2, with D unresolved. The germline V and J ends were trimmed by 0 bases and 0 bases, with 9 bases remaining between them. This CDR3 comprises 16 residues. Germline CDR1 and CDR2: SGHRS and YFSETQ.

This clone was counted only a few times. The rearrangement links TRBV7-8 to TRBJ2-1; TRBD2 matches 10 bases. With V trimmed by 1 base and J by 10 bases, 7 bases remained unmatched. Germline V gives CDR1 SGHVS, CDR2 FQNEAQ. The CDR3 totals 15 residues. The CDR3 bases are TGTGCCAGCAGCTTAGTCCTAGCGGGAGTCAAAGAGCAGTTCTTC. Encoded protein: CASSLVLAGVKEQFF.

J is TRBJ2-7 and V is TRBV7-9, with 10 bases aligning to TRBD1. The V gene's germline CDR1 is SEHNR and CDR2 FQNEAQ (reference sequence). The junction had 5 bases not matched to a gene; V was cut back by 5 bases and J by 1 base. The CDR3 sequence is 15 residues long. This CDR3 reads CASSGRTGGSYEQYF. CDR3 coding DNA: TGTGCCAGCAGCGGGCGGACAGGGGGTTCCTACGAGCAGTACTTC.

V usage is TRBV5-4 and J usage is TRBJ2-7; 12 nucleotides agree with TRBD1. J gave up 5 bases and V 4 bases, and 4 bases lay outside the gene matches. The germline gives CDR1 SGHNT, CDR2 YYREEE (reference sequence). The CDR3 loop spans 14 amino acids. The CDR3 sequence: CASSQGTGGHEQYF. DNA for the CDR3: TGTGCCAGCAGCCAAGGGACAGGGGGCCACGAGCAGTACTTC.

J is TRBJ1-1 and V is TRBV27, with 9 bases identical to TRBD1. The CDR3 runs to 16 residues. J was trimmed by 6 bases and V by 8 bases; bases with no gene match: 16. Germline CDR1 and CDR2: MNHEY and SMNVEV (reference sequence). The CDR3 DNA sequence: TGTGCCAGCCGACCTAGACAGACAGGGGGTTTGTCTGAAGCTTTCTTT. This codes for CASRPRQTGGLSEAFF.

J is TRBJ1-5 and V is TRBV9, with D unclear. Trimming removed 0 bases from V and 0 bases from J, with 7 bases in between. The CDR3 is 15 residues long. In germline, CDR1 is SGDLS, CDR2 YYNGEE. The CDR3 coding sequence is TGTGCCAGCAGCGTAGAGCCCGATAGCAATCAGCCCCAGCATTTT. This codes for CASSVEPDSNQPQHF.